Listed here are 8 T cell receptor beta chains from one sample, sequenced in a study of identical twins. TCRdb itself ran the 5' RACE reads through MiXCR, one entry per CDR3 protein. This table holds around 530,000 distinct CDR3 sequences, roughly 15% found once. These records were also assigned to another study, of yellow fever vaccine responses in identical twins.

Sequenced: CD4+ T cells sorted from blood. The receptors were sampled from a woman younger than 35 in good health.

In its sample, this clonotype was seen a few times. CDR3 bases: TGTGCCAGCGGAACTAGCGGGTATGATGAGCAGTTCTTC. This encodes CASGTSGYDEQFF. This rearrangement joins TRBV7-9 to TRBJ2-1, with 9 positions matching TRBD2. CDR1 is SEHNR, CDR2 FQNEAQ, per germline (reference sequence). The CDR3 extends over 13 amino acids. V shed 8 bases and J 8 bases; nucleotides not matched to a gene: 7.

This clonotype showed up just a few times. The CDR3 DNA reads TGTGCCAGCTCAACAGCTGGTAGCGGGAGAGCCGACAATGAGCAGTTCTTC. Translated: CASSTAGSGRADNEQFF. The chain couples TRBV18 to TRBJ2-1; 9 nucleotides align to TRBD2. After removal of 5 bases from V and 5 bases from J, the junction contained 13 bases not matched to a gene. The CDR3 covers 17 residues. Per germline, CDR1 KGHSH and CDR2 LQKENI.

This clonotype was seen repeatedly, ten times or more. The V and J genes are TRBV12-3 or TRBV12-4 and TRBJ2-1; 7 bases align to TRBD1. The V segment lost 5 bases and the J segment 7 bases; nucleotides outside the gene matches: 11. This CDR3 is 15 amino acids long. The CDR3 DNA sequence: TGTGCCAGCAGTCCCGAAACAGGGGTCGGAAATGAGCAGTTCTTC. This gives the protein CASSPETGVGNEQFF.

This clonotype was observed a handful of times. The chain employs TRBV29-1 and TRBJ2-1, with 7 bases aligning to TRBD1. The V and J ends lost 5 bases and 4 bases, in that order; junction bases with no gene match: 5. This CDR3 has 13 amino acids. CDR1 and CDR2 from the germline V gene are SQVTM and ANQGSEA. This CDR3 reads CSVPGQTYNEQFF. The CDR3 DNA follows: TGCAGCGTTCCGGGACAGACGTACAATGAGCAGTTCTTC.

The CDR3 sequence is CASSSPRGGSSIYNEQFF. The CDR3 region has the DNA TGTGCCAGCAGCTCACCACGGGGCGGGAGCTCGATCTACAATGAGCAGTTCTTC. V is TRBV5-6 and J is TRBJ2-1; 7 bases are shared with TRBD2. The CDR3 spans 18 residues. V was pared by 3 bases and J by 3 bases, with 15 bases of the junction left unmatched. CDR1 and CDR2 (germline): SGHDT, YYEEEE.

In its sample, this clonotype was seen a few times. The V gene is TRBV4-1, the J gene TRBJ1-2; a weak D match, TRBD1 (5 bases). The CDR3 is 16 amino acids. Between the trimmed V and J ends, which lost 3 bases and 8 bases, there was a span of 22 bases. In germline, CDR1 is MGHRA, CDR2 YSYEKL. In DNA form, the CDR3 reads TGCGCCAGCAGCCAGGCCGGGACGACGTGGGATTCGGGCTACACCTTC. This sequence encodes CASSQAGTTWDSGYTF.

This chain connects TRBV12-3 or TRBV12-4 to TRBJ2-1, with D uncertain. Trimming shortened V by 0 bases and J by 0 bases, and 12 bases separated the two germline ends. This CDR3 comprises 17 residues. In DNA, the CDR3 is TGTGCCAGCAGTTTAGCGCCAGGCGAGATCTCCTACAATGAGCAGTTCTTC. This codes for CASSLAPGEISYNEQFF.

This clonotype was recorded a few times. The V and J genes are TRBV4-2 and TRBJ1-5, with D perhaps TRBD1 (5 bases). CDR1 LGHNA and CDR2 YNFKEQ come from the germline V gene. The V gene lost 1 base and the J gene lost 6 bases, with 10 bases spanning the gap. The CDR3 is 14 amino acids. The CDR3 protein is CASSQGTPRQPQHF. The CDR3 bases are TGTGCCAGCAGCCAAGGGACACCCCGTCAGCCCCAGCATTTT.